These 5 T cell receptor beta chains were sequenced from one sample in a study of blood T cell repertoires in COVID-19. Repertoires were generated with immunoSEQ multiplex PCR, while TCRdb's copy carries only in-frame clones and drops some. The data show a few hundred thousand clones, approximately 90% seen once. Sequencing input: peripheral blood. The source is a man aged 18 to 30 with active or convalescent COVID-19.

This clone was seen a handful of times. V usage is TRBV15 and J usage is TRBJ1-5; D ambiguous. The ends were cut back, 0 bases at V and 4 bases at J, with 7 bases in the middle. CDR1 LNHNV and CDR2 YYDKDF come from the germline V gene (reference sequence). The CDR3 runs 14 residues. Here the CDR3 DNA reads TGTGCCACCAGCAGAGATCGGGAGAATCAGCCCCAGCATTTT. Translation gives CATSRDRENQPQHF.

The sample holds a few counts of this clone. The CDR3 coding sequence is TGTGCCAGCAGTTTCGTCTCAGCGCCCCACGAGCAGTACTTC. Translating gives CASSFVSAPHEQYF. V gene TRBV28 combines with J gene TRBJ2-7; D unclear. V shed 3 bases and J shed 5 bases, with 14 bases lying between them. This CDR3 spans 14 amino acids. In germline, CDR1 is MDHEN, CDR2 SYDVKM.

This CDR3 is CASSFGTGNYEQYF. The CDR3 DNA reads TGTGCCAGCAGCTTTGGGACAGGAAACTACGAGCAGTACTTC. The chain carries TRBV5-4 and TRBJ2-7, with 8 nucleotides matching TRBD1. The CDR3 sequence is 14 residues long. CDR1 is SGHNT and CDR2 is YYREEE in the germline V gene (reference sequence). V dropped 2 bases and J dropped 3; count of bases not matched to a gene: 4.

This rearrangement joins TRBV5-4 to TRBJ1-2; 9 nucleotides line up with TRBD1. This CDR3 has 14 amino acids. The junction had 1 base not matched to a gene; V was cut back by 3 bases and J by 1 base. CDR1 SGHNT and CDR2 YYREEE come from the germline V gene (reference sequence). The CDR3, as DNA: TGTGCCAGCAGCTGGACAGGGGATAACTATGGCTACACCTTC. This translates into CASSWTGDNYGYTF. Using reference TRBV5-4 and TRBJ1-2 for the parts outside the CDR3, the full variable domain is ETGVTQSPTHLIKTRGQQVTLRCSSQSGHNTVSWYQQALGQGPQFIFQYYREEENGRGNFPPRFSGLQFPNYSSELNVNALELDDSALYLCASSWTGDNYGYTFGSGTRLTVV.

This chain joins TRBV18 and TRBJ2-7; 8 bases are shared with TRBD1. The CDR3 length is 13 residues. After removal of 2 bases from V and 5 bases from J, the junction contained 2 bases not matched to a gene. Germline CDR1 reads KGHSH; CDR2 reads LQKENI. For the CDR3, the DNA is TGTGCCAGCTCACCATCGACAGGGGACGAGCAGTACTTC. Translation: CASSPSTGDEQYF.